The rows below give T cell receptor beta chains drawn from one sample of a study of neurological immune-mediated disorders. TCRdb processed the 5' RACE reads anew with MiXCR; each CDR3 protein has one entry. The data show 49,000 or so distinct CDR3 sequences, approximately 15% seen once. Sequenced: PBMCs. Receptors originate from a man in his sixties in good health. Both conserved end residues are part of each CDR3. The D gene is left open where the match is weak. For some rows the clone size is stated as once, few or many, or as a class when expanded; others skip it.

>NA|TRBJ1-1|TRBV6-4|many
CASSVSVNTEAFF
TGTGCCAGCAGTGTTTCGGTGAACACTGAAGCTTTCTTT
>NA|TRBJ1-6|TRBV6-5|NA
CASSYSIHRADSPLHF
TGTGCCAGCAGTTACTCGATCCACAGAGCGGATTCACCCCTCCACTTT
>NA|TRBJ1-1|TRBV5-1|many
CASSLAEDPNTEAFF
TGCGCCAGCAGCTTGGCCGAGGACCCGAACACTGAAGCTTTCTTT
>TRBD1|TRBJ2-1|TRBV14|many
CASSQDPTGSNEQFF
TGTGCCAGCAGCCAAGATCCGACAGGGAGCAATGAGCAGTTCTTC
>NA|TRBJ2-7|TRBV4-2|many
CASSPTAGNYEQYF
TGTGCCAGCAGCCCGACCGCCGGGAACTACGAGCAGTACTTC
>TRBD2|TRBJ2-2|TRBV5-1|many
CASSLAPGTSGSSTGELFF
TGCGCCAGCAGCTTGGCCCCCGGGACTAGCGGGAGTTCTACCGGGGAGCTGTTTTTT
>NA|TRBJ2-1|TRBV6-6|NA
CASSSRIFQRAYNEQFF
TGTGCCAGCAGTTCCCGAATATTCCAGCGGGCCTACAATGAGCAGTTCTTC
>NA|TRBJ2-7|TRBV7-9|many
CASSKEWGEQYF
TGTGCCAGCAGCAAAGAATGGGGCGAGCAGTACTTC
>NA|TRBJ1-5|TRBV27|many
CASRQDGYSNQPQHF
TGTGCCAGCAGGCAGGACGGATATAGCAATCAGCCCCAGCATTTT
>NA|TRBJ2-5|TRBV7-9|many
CASSFGGVGETQYF
TGTGCCAGCAGCTTCGGCGGGGTTGGGGAGACCCAGTACTTC
>TRBD2|TRBJ2-2|TRBV27|many
CASSLSAPGLAGGPYTGELFF
TGTGCCAGCAGTTTGTCGGCTCCGGGACTAGCGGGAGGGCCGTACACCGGGGAGCTGTTTTTT
>NA|TRBJ1-1|TRBV7-9|many
CASRLMAEAFF
TGTGCCAGCAGGTTGATGGCTGAAGCTTTCTTT
>NA|TRBJ2-7|TRBV12-3/TRBV12-4|many
CASSLALTTTYEQYF
TGTGCCAGCAGTTTAGCACTAACGACCACCTACGAGCAGTACTTC
>TRBD1|TRBJ1-1|TRBV6-6|few
CASITGGVNTEAFF
TGTGCCAGCATCACAGGGGGGGTGAACACTGAAGCTTTCTTT
>NA|TRBJ2-1|TRBV12-3/TRBV12-4|many
CASRGRGNEQFF
TGTGCCAGCAGGGGCAGGGGAAATGAGCAGTTCTTC
>NA|TRBJ2-3|TRBV20-1|many
CSARRRGHTDTQYF
TGCAGTGCTAGACGCCGGGGACACACAGATACGCAGTATTTT
>TRBD2|TRBJ2-1|TRBV7-2|many
CASSLELAGAGEQFF
TGTGCCAGCAGCTTAGAACTAGCGGGGGCCGGGGAGCAGTTCTTC
>NA|TRBJ2-5|TRBV6-2/TRBV6-3|NA
CASSYTKERPLEETQYF
TGTGCCAGCAGTTACACTAAAGAAAGACCGCTCGAAGAGACCCAGTACTTC
>TRBD1|TRBJ2-7|TRBV5-1|many
CASSQDRGNYEQYF
TGCGCCAGCAGCCAGGACAGGGGGAACTACGAGCAGTACTTC
>TRBD2|TRBJ2-3|TRBV27|many
CASSGGSGRSGEQYF
TGTGCCAGCAGTGGAGGAAGCGGGAGGTCGGGGGAGCAGTATTTT
>TRBD2|TRBJ2-3|TRBV12-3/TRBV12-4|NA
CASSSMGAGVPGDMQYF
TGTGCCAGCAGTTCAATGGGAGCGGGAGTCCCCGGAGATATGCAGTATTTT
>NA|TRBJ2-1|TRBV5-1|many
CASSLAFGEIYNEQFF
TGCGCCAGCAGCTTGGCTTTTGGAGAGATCTACAATGAGCAGTTCTTC
>TRBD1|TRBJ1-4|TRBV5-1|many
CASSEQGASSNEKLFF
TGCGCCAGCAGCGAACAGGGGGCTTCATCTAATGAAAAACTGTTTTTT
>NA|TRBJ1-5|TRBV5-1|few
CASSLQPPDGNQPQHF
TGCGCCAGCAGCTTACAGCCCCCAGATGGCAATCAGCCCCAGCATTTT
>NA|TRBJ2-7|TRBV27|many
CASSFTGQASRTYEQYF
TGTGCCAGCAGTTTTACAGGACAAGCCTCTAGGACCTACGAGCAGTACTTC
>NA|TRBJ2-1|TRBV24-1|many
CATSDLRGHPYNEQFF
TGTGCCACCAGTGATTTAAGAGGGCACCCTTACAATGAGCAGTTCTTC
>TRBD2|TRBJ2-1|TRBV5-1|many
CASSLDPAGGVLHEQFF
TGCGCCAGCAGCTTGGATCCAGCGGGAGGAGTCCTTCATGAGCAGTTCTTC
>NA|TRBJ2-3|TRBV10-3|many
CAISARGLNTDTQYF
TGTGCCATCAGTGCTAGGGGACTTAATACAGATACGCAGTATTTT
>TRBD2|TRBJ2-2|TRBV2|many
CASSETSVNTGELFF
TGTGCCAGCAGTGAAACTAGCGTAAACACCGGGGAGCTGTTTTTT
>TRBD2|TRBJ2-1|TRBV20-1|many
CSALTNGLAGPDNEQFF
TGCAGTGCTCTCACAAATGGTCTAGCGGGACCAGACAATGAGCAGTTCTTC
>NA|TRBJ2-1|TRBV20-1|NA
CSARDLHAPHNDQFF
TGTAGTGCTAGAGACCTTCACGCACCTCACAATGATCAGTTCTTC
>TRBD2|TRBJ2-5|TRBV4-2|many
CASSQRLAEETQYF
TGTGCCAGCAGCCAAAGGCTAGCGGAAGAGACCCAGTACTTC
>NA|TRBJ2-5|TRBV5-1|many
CASSTNQETQYF
TGCGCCAGCAGCACCAACCAAGAGACCCAGTACTTC
>TRBD2|TRBJ2-7|TRBV7-8|many
CASSLAGLAYEQYF
TGTGCCAGCAGCCTAGCGGGACTAGCGTACGAGCAGTACTTC
>TRBD1|TRBJ1-6|TRBV2|NA
CASIPDRARYNSPLHF
TGTGCCAGCATTCCTGACAGGGCCCGCTATAATTCACCCCTCCACTTT
>TRBD2|TRBJ2-1|TRBV28|many
CAVPGPDLADNNEQFF
TGTGCCGTTCCAGGCCCGGACCTAGCGGACAACAATGAGCAGTTCTTC
>TRBD2|TRBJ2-3|TRBV10-2|many
CASRLAGGGDTQYF
TGCGCCAGCAGACTCGCGGGAGGCGGAGATACGCAGTATTTT
>TRBD1|TRBJ2-1|TRBV28|many
CASSFPRTGGSDEQFF
TGTGCCAGCAGTTTTCCAAGGACAGGGGGCTCCGATGAGCAGTTCTTC
>NA|TRBJ1-1|TRBV12-3/TRBV12-4|many
CASSLSAMGDTEAFF
TGTGCCAGCAGTTTATCGGCGATGGGGGACACTGAAGCTTTCTTT
>NA|TRBJ1-6|TRBV5-1|many
CASSVGNRVSPLHF
TGCGCCAGCAGCGTTGGGAACAGGGTTTCACCCCTCCACTTT
>TRBD2|TRBJ2-3|TRBV6-5|many
CASSYSYLAGGPTDTQYF
TGTGCCAGCAGTTACTCGTATTTAGCGGGAGGCCCCACAGATACGCAGTATTTT
>NA|TRBJ2-7|TRBV28|many
CATRGPDSWGEQYF
TGTGCCACCCGGGGACCGGACTCCTGGGGCGAGCAGTACTTC
>TRBD2|TRBJ2-7|TRBV5-1|many
CASSRNLAGTYEQYF
TGCGCCAGCAGCAGGAACCTAGCGGGAACCTACGAGCAGTACTTC
>TRBD1|TRBJ1-1|TRBV20-1|many
CSASDRGEAFF
TGCAGTGCCTCCGACAGGGGGGAAGCTTTCTTT
>TRBD2|TRBJ2-1|TRBV28|NA
CASSLAGVRASGGVRNEQFF
TGTGCCAGCAGCTTAGCGGGGGTCAGGGCTAGCGGGGGGGTGAGGAATGAGCAGTTCTTC
>NA|TRBJ2-5|TRBV27|few
CASSFNSNQETQYF
TGTGCCAGCAGTTTTAACAGCAACCAAGAGACCCAGTACTTC
>NA|TRBJ1-5|TRBV5-5|medium-sized
CASSLEGGSNQPQHF
TGTGCCAGCAGCTTAGAGGGGGGGAGCAATCAGCCCCAGCATTTT
>NA|TRBJ1-2|TRBV4-1|many
CASSQAPGGSYGYTF
TGCGCCAGCAGCCAAGCCCCCGGGGGCAGCTATGGCTACACCTTC
>NA|TRBJ1-1|TRBV5-1|many
CASSSELEGTEAFF
TGCGCCAGCAGCTCAGAACTTGAGGGAACTGAAGCTTTCTTT
>NA|TRBJ2-5|TRBV29-1|few
CSVALTDSGTQYF
TGCAGCGTTGCTCTTACCGATTCCGGGACCCAGTACTTC